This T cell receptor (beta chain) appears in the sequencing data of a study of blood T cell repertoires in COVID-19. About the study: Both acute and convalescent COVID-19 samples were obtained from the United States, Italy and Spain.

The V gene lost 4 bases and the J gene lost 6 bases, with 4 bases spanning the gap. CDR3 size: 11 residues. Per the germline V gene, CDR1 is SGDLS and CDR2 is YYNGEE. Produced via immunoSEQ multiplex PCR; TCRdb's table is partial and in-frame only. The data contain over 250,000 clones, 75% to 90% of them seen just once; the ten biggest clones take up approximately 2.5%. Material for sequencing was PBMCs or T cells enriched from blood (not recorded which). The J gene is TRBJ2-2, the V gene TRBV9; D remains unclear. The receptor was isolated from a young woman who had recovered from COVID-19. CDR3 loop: CASSQAGELFF. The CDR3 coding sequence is TGTGCCAGCAGCCAGGCCGGGGAGCTGTTTTTT.